The clone carrying this T cell receptor beta chain appeared a single time. Its matching antigen is unknown. This specimen belongs to a study of shared clonotypes between healthy human individuals. Study-wide points: Compared with memory subsets, naive subsets generally had larger estimated richness. Clonotypes shared by all four sorted-subset donors had higher generation probabilities than non-shared clonotypes. Among donors, clonotype sharing was expected to be affected by sequencing depth.

The CDR3 covers 14 residues. The ends were cut back, 3 bases at V and 4 bases at J, with 10 bases in the middle. Germline V CDR1 and CDR2: ENHRY, SYGVKD. The assay was immunoSEQ multiplex PCR, and TCRdb's table has in-frame clones only and misses some. The data show over 150,000 clones, around 63% seen once. Sequences were obtained from memory CD4+ T cells sorted from blood. Regarding subset: CD45RA-negative fraction. The TCR comes from a man aged 25-45 years in good health. The V call is TRBV10-3, the J call TRBJ2-1; D is unresolved. Here the CDR3 reads CAISDLKSYNEQFF. CDR3 sequence (DNA): TGTGCCATCAGTGACCTTAAGAGTTACAATGAGCAGTTCTTC.